These 4 T cell receptor beta chains were all obtained from the same sample, sequenced in a study of blood T cell repertoires in COVID-19. Sequencing used immunoSEQ multiplex PCR; TCRdb keeps in-frame clones, though not all of them. This table has roughly 280,000 clones, 80% to 90% appearing once. Input material: PBMCs or T cells enriched from blood (not recorded which). Source of these receptors: a woman aged 25-40 years with acute COVID-19.

The table lists this clone with a count of one. The chain carries TRBV7-9 and TRBJ2-5; 8 bases match TRBD1. The junction had 16 bases not matched to a gene; V was cut back by 5 bases and J by 2 bases. Germline-derived CDR1 and CDR2 are SEHNR and FQNEAQ (reference sequence). This CDR3 region has 18 residues. This CDR3 reads CASSAPPEAGGWQETQYF. CDR3 in DNA: TGTGCCAGCAGCGCGCCGCCGGAGGCAGGGGGCTGGCAAGAGACCCAGTACTTC.

This rearrangement joins TRBV11-2 to TRBJ2-3, with 7 bases lining up with TRBD2. Germline trimming cut 8 bases from V and 3 bases from J; bases unmatched to any gene: 14. This CDR3 has 16 amino acids. Germline CDR1 is SGHAT and CDR2 is FQNNGV. CDR3 residues: CASVHPAGGSTDTQYF. DNA of the CDR3: TGTGCCAGCGTACATCCGGCGGGCGGGAGTACAGATACGCAGTATTTT.

This clone occurred a few times. The J gene is TRBJ2-7, the V gene TRBV6-2 or TRBV6-3; D might be TRBD2 (5 bases). Trimming stripped 6 bases from V and 2 bases from J, with 17 bases between. CDR1 MNHEY and CDR2 SVGEGT come from the germline V gene. The CDR3 covers 15 residues. The CDR3 sequence is CASSDGVTPAYEQYF. DNA for the CDR3: TGTGCCAGCAGCGACGGGGTTACCCCGGCCTACGAGCAGTACTTC.

The chain recombines TRBV7-9 with TRBJ2-5; 14 positions agree with TRBD2. V dropped 5 bases and J dropped 4; count of bases not matched to a gene: 12. CDR1 and CDR2 (germline): SEHNR, FQNEAQ (reference sequence). CDR3 size: 18 residues. The CDR3 DNA reads TGTGCCAGCAGCCCAGGCCCGGGACTAGCGGGAGAGTTAGAGACCCAGTACTTC. Amino acids: CASSPGPGLAGELETQYF.